This T cell receptor (beta chain) was identified in a study of Ad26.COV2.S vaccination and SARS-CoV-2 variants. A remark on this clone: The target antigen is unknown.

Treatment denoted: around 19 received Ad26.COV2.S at low or high dose, single or two shots; roughly five received placebo; per-sample allocation not given. Material that was analyzed had been drawn on day 63 after the first vaccine or placebo injection. It was an adult aged 18-55 years in Boston who was the donor. Study results and limitations: Non-spike TCR breadth was similar in vaccine and placebo recipients. Among vaccine recipients, spike-specific TCR breadth exceeded that of placebo recipients. Reported post-vaccination CD8+ and CD4+ T cell responses to spike showed substantial breadth.

The assay was immunoSEQ multiplex PCR, and TCRdb's table has in-frame clones only and misses some. The sample lists fewer than 500,000 clones; 75% to 95% were seen once. V was clipped by 2 bases and J by 7 bases, with 13 bases between them. CDR1 and CDR2 from the germline V gene are SGHNT and YYREEE (reference sequence). The CDR3 has 14 residues. Material: peripheral blood, obtained in a trial of Ad26.COV2.S vaccine versus placebo. V and J are TRBV5-4 and TRBJ2-1, with D possibly being TRBD1 or TRBD2 (5 bases each). This TCR was recovered from a person aged 18-60 years who received the Ad26.COV2.S COVID-19 vaccine or a placebo. The CDR3 here is CASSLWTEGNEQFF. DNA for the CDR3: TGTGCCAGCAGCTTATGGACCGAGGGGAATGAGCAGTTCTTC.